A single sample is the source of the 31 T cell receptor beta chains below, sequenced in a study of human T cells and chemical hapten exposure. Using its own MiXCR run on the RACE reads, TCRdb lists one record per CDR3 protein. The table includes around 190,000 distinct CDR3 sequences, about 22% detected once. The time point is: patch test 1, 2 weeks after DPC sensitization. Treatment denoted: therapeutic diphenylcyclopropenone sensitization with weekly scalp DPC. This sample comprised whole blood, obtained in connection with sensitization to the hapten diphenylcyclopropenone (DPC). The receptor set was obtained from a woman aged 45-60 years with alopecia areata. Some clones in this sample may be carry-over from other donors' samples.

This clonotype was found a few times. The rearrangement joins TRBV4-2 to TRBJ1-4; 10 nucleotides line up with TRBD1. The germline CDR1 and CDR2 sequences are LGHNA and YNFKEQ. Unmatched junction bases numbered 13, after V lost 3 bases and J lost 6 bases. The CDR3 contains 18 residues. CDR3 region: CASSHQRVDRGIYEKLFF. The CDR3 DNA reads as TGTGCCAGCAGCCACCAACGCGTGGACAGGGGGATTTATGAAAAACTGTTTTTT.

The chain has TRBV29-1 and TRBJ2-5; the D is unclear. Trimming pared 5 bases from V and 2 bases from J, leaving 9 bases between. The CDR3 has 12 amino acids. Germline-derived CDR1 and CDR2 are SQVTM and ANQGSEA. The CDR3 reads CSVLTAQETQYF. CDR3 DNA: TGCAGCGTTTTAACAGCACAAGAGACCCAGTACTTC.

This clonotype was detected many times. The V gene is TRBV7-2, the J gene TRBJ2-5, with D unresolved. This CDR3 region has 16 residues. Germline values: CDR1 SGHTA, CDR2 FQGNSA. V was shortened by 5 bases and J by 2 bases, with 18 bases between the two germline ends. As DNA, the CDR3 is TGTGCCAGCAGCCCCCGACGCACGGAAGAGCAAGAGACCCAGTACTTC. This encodes CASSPRRTEEQETQYF.

The chain is built from TRBV18 and TRBJ1-1; D is unclear. CDR1 KGHSH and CDR2 LQKENI come from the germline V gene. V dropped 3 bases and J dropped 4 bases, with 9 bases sitting between them. This CDR3 has 13 residues. CDR3 DNA sequence: TGTGCCAGCTCACCGCCAAGGGCCACTGAAGCTTTCTTT. It codes for CASSPPRATEAFF.

This clonotype was counted between two and nine times. The DNA of the CDR3 is TGTGCCAGCAGTGAAGTAAGGGGGTCCTCCTACAATGAGCAGTTCTTC. It is translated as CASSEVRGSSYNEQFF. The chain combines TRBV2 with TRBJ2-1; D perhaps matches TRBD1 (6 bases). This CDR3 is built from 16 residues. The germline V gene encodes CDR1 SNHLY and CDR2 FYNNEI. Trimming took off 1 base at V and 0 bases at J, with 10 bases between the two ends.

The chain couples TRBV24-1 to TRBJ1-5, with D possibly TRBD1 on 5 matching bases. The CDR3 sequence is 15 residues long. CDR1 is KGHDR and CDR2 is SFDVKD in the germline V gene. V was trimmed by 3 bases and J by 2 bases, leaving 10 bases between them. CDR3 sequence reads: CATSDIQGGNQPQHF. The CDR3 DNA is TGTGCCACCAGTGATATTCAGGGTGGCAATCAGCCCCAGCATTTT.

By its share, this clonotype is medium-sized. The chain employs TRBV27 and TRBJ2-2; tentatively, D is TRBD2 (6 bases). Germline V lookup: CDR1 MNHEY, CDR2 SMNVEV (reference sequence). V was pared by 6 bases and J by 2 bases, with 13 bases between. CDR3 length equals 15 residues. The CDR3, as DNA: TGTGCCAGCAGACCTCGCGGGGCTAACACCGGGGAGCTGTTTTTT. This gives the protein CASRPRGANTGELFF.

This clonotype was counted only a few times. The genes are TRBV9 and TRBJ2-5; the D gene is possibly TRBD1 (7 bases). CDR1 SGDLS and CDR2 YYNGEE come from the germline V gene. The CDR3 length is 14 residues. Trimming shortened V by 4 bases and J by 7 bases, and 17 bases separated the two germline ends. CDR3 bases: TGTGCCAGCAGCCCCCAGGGGGGAGTTGGGACCCAGTACTTC. This sequence encodes CASSPQGGVGTQYF.

This clonotype was counted a few times. The V call is TRBV5-1, the J call TRBJ1-2; the match to TRBD1 covers 8 bases. The V segment lost 4 bases and the J segment 4 bases; nucleotides outside the gene matches: 9. The V gene's germline CDR1 is SGHRS and CDR2 YFSETQ. There are 15 residues in the CDR3. CDR3 in DNA: TGCGCCAGCAGCCTATCAGGGGGCAGTAGCTATGGCTACACCTTC. Translated, it gives CASSLSGGSSYGYTF.

This clonotype was detected a few times. V usage is TRBV20-1 and J usage is TRBJ2-5, with D possibly being TRBD1 or TRBD2 (6 bases each). Per the germline V gene, CDR1 is DFQATT and CDR2 is SNEGSKA (reference sequence). Trimming took off 6 bases at V and 5 bases at J, with 25 bases between the two ends. This CDR3 is 16 amino acids long. The DNA of the CDR3 is TGCAGTGCCCGACCCGGCGGGGCAGGGGTTTACGAGACCCAGTACTTC. Residues: CSARPGGAGVYETQYF.

This clonotype was seen a few times. This rearrangement joins TRBV5-1 to TRBJ2-1, with 10 positions matching TRBD2. J lost 3 bases, V lost 2 bases, and 5 bases had no gene match. Germline V gene data show CDR1 as SGHRS and CDR2 as YFSETQ. CDR3 length equals 16 residues. In nucleotides, the CDR3 is TGCGCCAGCAGCTTCTCCACTAGCGGGAACTACAATGAGCAGTTCTTC. This sequence encodes CASSFSTSGNYNEQFF.

This clonotype turned up a few times. V gene TRBV10-3 combines with J gene TRBJ2-7, with TRBD2 as a possible D gene (6 bases). The CDR3 is made up of 13 amino acids. Germline V gene sequence: CDR1 ENHRY, CDR2 SYGVKD. Trimming shortened V by 6 bases and J by 3 bases, and 12 bases separated the two germline ends. The CDR3 bases are TGTGCCATCAGCGCGGGACTCCTCTACGAGCAGTACTTC. Translating gives CAISAGLLYEQYF.

This rearrangement joins TRBV25-1 to TRBJ2-7, with D perhaps TRBD2 (5 bases). The CDR3 has 11 residues. CDR1 MGHDK and CDR2 SYGVNS come from the germline V gene. V gave up 10 bases and J gave up 9 bases, with 16 bases separating them. The CDR3: CATTGSRVQYF. As DNA, the CDR3 is TGTGCCACCACGGGGAGCCGGGTGCAGTACTTC.

The chain is built from TRBV18 and TRBJ2-7; no definite D call. The V end was cut by 1 base, the J end by 2 bases, with 12 bases between. This CDR3 is 15 amino acids long. The germline gives CDR1 KGHSH, CDR2 LQKENI. The CDR3 loop is CASSPQRYKPYEQYF. The CDR3 nucleotides read TGTGCCAGCTCACCACAACGTTACAAGCCCTACGAGCAGTACTTC.

This chain joins TRBV7-9 and TRBJ1-6; 7 bases map to TRBD1. V lost 5 bases to trimming and J lost 7 bases; unmatched junction nucleotides: 8. The CDR3 is made up of 15 amino acids. Germline CDR1 reads SEHNR; CDR2 reads FQNEAQ (reference sequence). Here the CDR3 DNA reads TGTGCCAGCAGCCCTTCCGGGACAGCAAATTCACCCCTCCACTTT. Translation gives CASSPSGTANSPLHF.

This clonotype was observed a few times. The chain combines TRBV10-3 with TRBJ2-3, with TRBD1 identical over 7 bases. The CDR3 consists of 15 residues. Germline V gene data show CDR1 as ENHRY and CDR2 as SYGVKD. Trimming at V came to 6 bases and at J to 2 bases, leaving 8 bases not matched to a gene. The CDR3 nucleotides read TGTGCCATCAGCCCAGGACAGGACTTCACAGATACGCAGTATTTT. This encodes CAISPGQDFTDTQYF.

The chain employs TRBV20-1 and TRBJ2-7, with a tentative D call TRBD1 (6 bases). The V end was cut by 5 bases, the J end by 0 bases, with 8 bases between. The germline V gene encodes CDR1 DFQATT and CDR2 SNEGSKA (reference sequence). This CDR3 contains 12 residues. The CDR3 protein is CSAVQGSYEQYF. In nucleotides, the CDR3 is TGCAGTGCTGTACAGGGCTCCTACGAGCAGTACTTC.

This chain uses TRBV20-1 with TRBJ2-7; TRBD2 agrees at 9 bases. Per germline, CDR1 DFQATT and CDR2 SNEGSKA (reference sequence). V trimming: 5 bases; J trimming: 0 bases; junction bases outside the gene matches: 8. This CDR3 comprises 15 residues. The CDR3 coding sequence is TGCAGTGCTTCTCGACTAGCGGACCCCTCCTACGAGCAGTACTTC. It encodes CSASRLADPSYEQYF.

In this sample, this clonotype turned up once. CDR3 sequence: CSARGQSRMRYGYTF. In DNA, the CDR3 is TGCAGTGCTAGGGGCCAAAGTCGGATGCGCTATGGCTACACCTTC. V and J are TRBV20-1 and TRBJ1-2, with no clear D. V lost 3 bases to trimming and J lost 4 bases, with 18 bases between them. CDR1 is DFQATT, CDR2 SNEGSKA, per germline (reference sequence). The CDR3 loop spans 15 amino acids.

This clonotype has only a few counts. V is TRBV4-2 and J is TRBJ2-5; no reliable D call. Trimming pared 0 bases from V and 3 bases from J, leaving 11 bases between. The CDR3 spans 15 residues. Germline loops: CDR1 LGHNA, CDR2 YNFKEQ. The CDR3 sequence is CASSQETHRKETQYF. In nucleotides, the CDR3 is TGTGCCAGCAGCCAAGAGACTCATAGAAAAGAGACCCAGTACTTC.

This clonotype was picked up a small number of times. The rearrangement joins TRBV2 to TRBJ2-3; the match to TRBD1 covers 9 bases. Germline-derived CDR1 and CDR2 are SNHLY and FYNNEI. This CDR3 has 14 residues. After removal of 5 bases from V and 4 bases from J, the junction contained 4 bases not matched to a gene. CDR3 residues: CASSSDRGADTQYF. The CDR3 region has the DNA TGTGCCAGCAGTTCGGACAGGGGCGCAGATACGCAGTATTTT.

J is TRBJ2-5 and V is TRBV7-9, with no clear D. The CDR3 extends over 13 amino acids. Germline assignment: CDR1 SEHNR and CDR2 FQNEAQ (reference sequence). V lost 5 bases to trimming and J lost 5 bases, with 12 bases between them. In DNA form, the CDR3 reads TGTGCCAGCAGCCCGGCCAGAGCGGAGACCCAGTACTTC. Protein: CASSPARAETQYF.

There are a few counts of this clonotype. The gene calls are TRBV6-5 and TRBJ2-7; the match to TRBD2 covers 7 bases. V shed 8 bases, J shed 4 bases, and the junction held 11 bases outside the gene matches. The CDR3 loop spans 14 amino acids. The germline gives CDR1 MNHEY, CDR2 SVGAGI. The DNA for the CDR3 is TGTGCCAGCTCTACGGGGGGAGGGGTTTACGAGCAGTACTTC. Amino acid sequence: CASSTGGGVYEQYF.

This clonotype was counted only a few times. CDR3 amino acids: CSARDSGHQPQHF. The CDR3 DNA follows: TGCAGTGCTAGAGATTCCGGACATCAGCCCCAGCATTTT. The chain joins TRBV20-1 to TRBJ1-5; the D is unclear. The CDR3 length is 13 residues. V lost 0 bases and J 5 bases, leaving 8 bases between the germline ends. Germline values: CDR1 DFQATT, CDR2 SNEGSKA (reference sequence).

CDR3 in amino acids: CSVDMRQETQYF. The CDR3 DNA reads TGCAGCGTTGACATGCGCCAAGAGACCCAGTACTTC. The V call is TRBV29-1, the J call TRBJ2-5; D unclear. The CDR3 contains 12 residues. Germline V lookup: CDR1 SQVTM, CDR2 ANQGSEA. The V end was cut by 3 bases, the J end by 1 base, with 6 bases between.

This chain uses TRBV18 with TRBJ2-3, with a tentative D call TRBD2 (5 bases). Germline CDR1 reads KGHSH; CDR2 reads LQKENI. The germline V and J ends were trimmed by 6 bases and 6 bases, with 10 bases remaining between them. This CDR3 is 12 amino acids long. CDR3 loop: CASSFKRDTQYF. CDR3 nucleotides: TGTGCCAGCTCCTTCAAGCGGGATACGCAGTATTTT.

This clonotype showed up many times. This chain links TRBV20-1 with TRBJ2-7, with TRBD2 identical over 8 bases. The CDR3 loop spans 15 amino acids. Germline assignment: CDR1 DFQATT and CDR2 SNEGSKA (reference sequence). J was trimmed by 3 bases and V by 2 bases; bases with no gene match: 9. CDR3 loop: CSARSVGSGVYEQYF. For the CDR3, the DNA is TGCAGTGCTAGATCGGTCGGTAGCGGGGTCTACGAGCAGTACTTC.

The chain links TRBV19 to TRBJ2-2; the D gene is possibly TRBD2 (6 bases). Deletions cut 3 bases from V and 7 bases from J, with 15 bases between. This CDR3 is 15 amino acids long. The germline gives CDR1 LNHDA, CDR2 SQIVND (reference sequence). The CDR3 DNA reads TGTGCCAGTAGTATTGCCCGCGGGGCCCACGGGGAGCTGTTTTTT. Protein sequence: CASSIARGAHGELFF.

The sample holds a few counts of this clonotype. J is TRBJ1-6 and V is TRBV27, with 7 bases that match TRBD1. The germline V gene has CDR1 MNHEY and CDR2 SMNVEV (reference sequence). The CDR3 has 17 amino acids. The trim removed 2 bases at V and 10 bases at J, leaving 14 bases unmatched. CDR3 DNA: TGTGCCAGCAGTTTAATTTGGCAGACAGGGTTGCAGTCACCCCTCCACTTT. Encoded protein: CASSLIWQTGLQSPLHF.

By proportion, this clonotype is medium-sized. The chain employs TRBV10-3 and TRBJ1-1; possibly TRBD1 for D (5 bases). Trimming removed 0 bases at V and 8 bases at J, with 13 bases between. The germline V gene has CDR1 ENHRY and CDR2 SYGVKD. The CDR3 covers 14 residues. DNA for the CDR3: TGTGCCATCAGTGAGTCGAAGGCAGGGCAGGAAGCTTTCTTT. Translated, it gives CAISESKAGQEAFF.

In its sample, this clonotype was seen a few times. The CDR3: CASSLTGNEKLFF. The CDR3 DNA reads TGCGCCAGCAGCTTGACAGGGAATGAAAAACTGTTTTTT. The chain carries TRBV5-1 and TRBJ1-4; perhaps TRBD1 as D (6 bases). V lost 1 base to trimming and J lost 5 bases, with 6 bases between them. Germline V gives CDR1 SGHRS, CDR2 YFSETQ. CDR3 length: 13 residues.